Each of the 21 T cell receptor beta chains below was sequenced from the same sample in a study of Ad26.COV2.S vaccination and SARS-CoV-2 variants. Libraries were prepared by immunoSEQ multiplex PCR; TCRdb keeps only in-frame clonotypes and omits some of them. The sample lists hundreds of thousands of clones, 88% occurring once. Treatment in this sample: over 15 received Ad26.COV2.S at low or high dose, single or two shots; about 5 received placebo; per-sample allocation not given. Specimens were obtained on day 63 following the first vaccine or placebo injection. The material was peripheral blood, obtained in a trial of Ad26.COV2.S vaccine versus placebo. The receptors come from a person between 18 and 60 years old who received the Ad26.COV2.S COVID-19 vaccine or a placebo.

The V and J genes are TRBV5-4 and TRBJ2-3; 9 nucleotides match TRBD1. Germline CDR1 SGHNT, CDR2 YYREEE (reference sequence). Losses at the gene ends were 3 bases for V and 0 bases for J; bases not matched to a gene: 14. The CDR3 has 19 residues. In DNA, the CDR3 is TGTGCCAGCAGCTCCCAGGGGACAGGGCCAATCCCTAGCACAGATACGCAGTATTTT. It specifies CASSSQGTGPIPSTDTQYF. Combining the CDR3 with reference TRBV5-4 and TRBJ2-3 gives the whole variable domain ETGVTQSPTHLIKTRGQQVTLRCSSQSGHNTVSWYQQALGQGPQFIFQYYREEENGRGNFPPRFSGLQFPNYSSELNVNALELDDSALYLCASSSQGTGPIPSTDTQYFGPGTRLTVL.

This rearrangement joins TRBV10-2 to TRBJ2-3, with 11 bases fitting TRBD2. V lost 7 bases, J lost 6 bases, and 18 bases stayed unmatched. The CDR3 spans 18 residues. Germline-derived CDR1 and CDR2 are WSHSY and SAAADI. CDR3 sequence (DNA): TGCGCCAGCAATAAAGGGGATGGGACTAGCGGAAGGGGTGATACGCAGTATTTT. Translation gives CASNKGDGTSGRGDTQYF.

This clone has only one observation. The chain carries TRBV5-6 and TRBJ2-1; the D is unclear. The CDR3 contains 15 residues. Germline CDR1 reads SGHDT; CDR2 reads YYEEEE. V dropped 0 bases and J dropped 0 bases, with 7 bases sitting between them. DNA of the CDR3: TGTGCCAGCAGCTTGGCCCCCGGCTCCTACAATGAGCAGTTCTTC. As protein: CASSLAPGSYNEQFF.

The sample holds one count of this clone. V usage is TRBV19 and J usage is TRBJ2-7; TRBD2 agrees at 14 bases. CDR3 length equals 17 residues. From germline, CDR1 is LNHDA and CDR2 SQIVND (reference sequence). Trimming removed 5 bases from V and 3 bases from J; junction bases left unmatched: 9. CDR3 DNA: TGTGCCAGTAGTTTCAGAGGGACTAGCGGGAGCCTCTACGAGCAGTACTTC. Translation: CASSFRGTSGSLYEQYF.

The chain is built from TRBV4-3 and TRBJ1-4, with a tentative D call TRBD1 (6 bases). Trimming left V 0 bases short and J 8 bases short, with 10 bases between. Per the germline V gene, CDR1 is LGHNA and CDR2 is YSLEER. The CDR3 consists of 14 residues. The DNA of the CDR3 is TGCGCCAGCAGCCAAGACAGGGGAGTAGAAAAACTGTTTTTT. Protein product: CASSQDRGVEKLFF.

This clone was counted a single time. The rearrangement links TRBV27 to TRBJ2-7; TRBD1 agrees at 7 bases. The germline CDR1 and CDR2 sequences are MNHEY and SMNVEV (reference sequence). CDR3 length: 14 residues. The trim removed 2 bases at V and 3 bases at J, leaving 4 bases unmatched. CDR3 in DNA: TGTGCCAGCAGTTTAGGGGCAGGGGGCTACGAGCAGTACTTC. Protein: CASSLGAGGYEQYF.

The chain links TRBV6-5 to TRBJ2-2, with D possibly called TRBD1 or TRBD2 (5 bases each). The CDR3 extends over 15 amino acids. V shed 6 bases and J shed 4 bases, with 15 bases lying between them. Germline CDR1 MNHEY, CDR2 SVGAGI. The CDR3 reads CASSDQGTVTGELFF. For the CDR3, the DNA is TGTGCCAGCAGCGACCAAGGGACGGTCACCGGGGAGCTGTTTTTT.

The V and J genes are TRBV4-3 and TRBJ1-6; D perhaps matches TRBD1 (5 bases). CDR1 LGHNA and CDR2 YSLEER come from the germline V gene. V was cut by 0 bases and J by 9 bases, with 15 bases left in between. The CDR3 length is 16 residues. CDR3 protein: CASSQDGGGDGSPLHF. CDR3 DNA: TGCGCCAGCAGCCAAGATGGGGGAGGGGACGGTTCACCCCTCCACTTT.

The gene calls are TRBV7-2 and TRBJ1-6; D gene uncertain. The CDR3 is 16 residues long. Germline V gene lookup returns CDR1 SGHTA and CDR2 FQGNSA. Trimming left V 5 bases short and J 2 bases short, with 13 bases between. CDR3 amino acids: CASSPSYVAYNSPLHF. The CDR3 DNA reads TGTGCCAGCAGCCCATCATATGTTGCCTATAATTCACCCCTCCACTTT.

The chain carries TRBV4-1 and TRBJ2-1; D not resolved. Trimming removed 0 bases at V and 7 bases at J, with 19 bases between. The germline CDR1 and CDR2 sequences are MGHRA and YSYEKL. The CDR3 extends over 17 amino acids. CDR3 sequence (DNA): TGCGCCAGCAGCCAAGATCGAGATACAACTACACTGAATGAGCAGTTCTTC. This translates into CASSQDRDTTTLNEQFF.

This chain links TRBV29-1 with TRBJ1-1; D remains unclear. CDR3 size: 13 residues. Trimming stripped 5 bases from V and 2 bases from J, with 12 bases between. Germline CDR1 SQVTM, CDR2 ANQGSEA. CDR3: CSVQRGYNTEAFF. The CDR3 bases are TGCAGCGTTCAACGGGGTTACAACACTGAAGCTTTCTTT.

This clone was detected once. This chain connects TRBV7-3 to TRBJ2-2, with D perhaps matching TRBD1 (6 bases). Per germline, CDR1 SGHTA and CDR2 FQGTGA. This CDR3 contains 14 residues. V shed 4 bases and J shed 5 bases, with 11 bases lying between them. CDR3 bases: TGTGCCAGCAGCTCAATGACAGGTACCGGGGAGCTGTTTTTT. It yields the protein CASSSMTGTGELFF.

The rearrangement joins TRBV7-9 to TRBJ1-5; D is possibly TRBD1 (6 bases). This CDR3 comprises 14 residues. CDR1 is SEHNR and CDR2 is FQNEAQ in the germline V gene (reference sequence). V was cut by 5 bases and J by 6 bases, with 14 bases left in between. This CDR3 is CASSTRDTLQPQHF. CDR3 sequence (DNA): TGTGCCAGCAGCACCAGGGACACACTTCAGCCCCAGCATTTT.

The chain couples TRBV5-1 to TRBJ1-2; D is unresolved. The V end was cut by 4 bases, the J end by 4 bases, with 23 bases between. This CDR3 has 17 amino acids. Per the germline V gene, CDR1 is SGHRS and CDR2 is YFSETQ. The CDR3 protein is CASSPRIGNTAGYGYTF. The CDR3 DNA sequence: TGCGCCAGCAGCCCCCGTATAGGGAACACAGCCGGCTATGGCTACACCTTC.

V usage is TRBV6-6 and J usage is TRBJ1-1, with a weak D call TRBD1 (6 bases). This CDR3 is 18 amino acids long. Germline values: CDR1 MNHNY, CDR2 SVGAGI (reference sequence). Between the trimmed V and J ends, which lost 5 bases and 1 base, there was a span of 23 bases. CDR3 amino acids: CASSPESNRVETNTEAFF. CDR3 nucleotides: TGTGCCAGCAGTCCCGAATCTAACAGGGTGGAGACGAACACTGAAGCTTTCTTT.

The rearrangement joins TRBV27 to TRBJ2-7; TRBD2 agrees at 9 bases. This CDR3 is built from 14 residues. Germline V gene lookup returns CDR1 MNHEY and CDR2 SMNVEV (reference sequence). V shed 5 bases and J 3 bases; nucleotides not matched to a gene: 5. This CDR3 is CASSVSGSFYEQYF. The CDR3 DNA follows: TGTGCCAGCAGTGTTAGCGGGAGCTTCTACGAGCAGTACTTC.

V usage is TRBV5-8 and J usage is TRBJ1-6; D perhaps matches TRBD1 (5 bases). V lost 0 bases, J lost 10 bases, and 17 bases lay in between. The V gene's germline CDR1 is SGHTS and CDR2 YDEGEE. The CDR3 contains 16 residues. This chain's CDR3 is CASSLVVGPGYSPLHF. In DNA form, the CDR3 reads TGTGCCAGCAGCTTGGTTGTGGGGCCGGGTTACTCACCCCTCCACTTT.

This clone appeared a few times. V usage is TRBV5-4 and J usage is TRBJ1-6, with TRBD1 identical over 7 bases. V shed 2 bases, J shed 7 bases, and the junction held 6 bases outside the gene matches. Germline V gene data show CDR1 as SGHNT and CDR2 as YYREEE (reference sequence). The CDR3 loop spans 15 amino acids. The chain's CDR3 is CASSLDRARNSPLHF. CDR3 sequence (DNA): TGTGCCAGCAGCTTAGACAGGGCGAGAAATTCACCCCTCCACTTT.

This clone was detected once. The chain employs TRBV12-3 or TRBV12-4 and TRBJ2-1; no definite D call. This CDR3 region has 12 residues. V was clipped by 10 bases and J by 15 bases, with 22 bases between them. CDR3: CATTVWGPRPFF. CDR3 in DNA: TGTGCCACCACCGTTTGGGGTCCCAGACCGTTCTTC.

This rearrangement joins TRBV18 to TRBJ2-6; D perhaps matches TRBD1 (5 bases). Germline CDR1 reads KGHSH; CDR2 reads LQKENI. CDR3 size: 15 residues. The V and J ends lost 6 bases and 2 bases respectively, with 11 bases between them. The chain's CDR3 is CASSSGKAGANVLTF. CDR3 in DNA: TGTGCCAGCTCGTCAGGGAAGGCTGGGGCCAACGTCCTGACTTTC.

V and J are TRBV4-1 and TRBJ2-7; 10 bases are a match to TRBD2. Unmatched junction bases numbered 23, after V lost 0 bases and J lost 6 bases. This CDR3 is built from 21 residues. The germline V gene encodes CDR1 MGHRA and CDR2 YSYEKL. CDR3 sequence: CASSQENTGLSGRTIYVEQYF. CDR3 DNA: TGCGCCAGCAGCCAAGAGAATACCGGTCTTAGCGGGAGGACTATCTACGTCGAGCAGTACTTC.